This T cell receptor (beta chain) was observed in a study of T cells in Graves' hyperthyroidism and ophthalmopathy. This clonotype has a count of ten or more. The investigators amplified TCR beta CDR3 regions from RNA transcripts. The study used the HTBI primer set for a first-round RT-PCR of the TCR CDR3. TCRdb analysed the multiplex PCR reads with MiXCR anew, one entry per CDR3 protein. The sample has 470,000 or so distinct CDR3 sequences; around 21% are singletons. Per germline, CDR1 SNHLY and CDR2 FYNNEI. Deletions cut 6 bases from V and 3 bases from J, with 12 bases between. The CDR3 runs to 13 residues.

Sequenced material: blood. This rearrangement joins TRBV2 to TRBJ2-7; weak D call: TRBD2 (6 bases). This clonotype was obtained from a man younger than 35 with Graves' hyperthyroidism. The CDR3: CASRTSLFYEQYF. The CDR3 nucleotides are TGTGCCAGCAGGACTAGTCTGTTCTACGAGCAGTACTTC. The full variable domain, in which reference TRBV2 and TRBJ2-7 provide the parts outside the CDR3, is EPEVTQTPSHQVTQMGQEVILRCVPISNHLYFYWYRQILGQKVEFLVSFYNNEISEKSEIFDDQFSVERPDGSNFTLKIRSTKLEDSAMYFCASRTSLFYEQYFGPGTRLTVT.